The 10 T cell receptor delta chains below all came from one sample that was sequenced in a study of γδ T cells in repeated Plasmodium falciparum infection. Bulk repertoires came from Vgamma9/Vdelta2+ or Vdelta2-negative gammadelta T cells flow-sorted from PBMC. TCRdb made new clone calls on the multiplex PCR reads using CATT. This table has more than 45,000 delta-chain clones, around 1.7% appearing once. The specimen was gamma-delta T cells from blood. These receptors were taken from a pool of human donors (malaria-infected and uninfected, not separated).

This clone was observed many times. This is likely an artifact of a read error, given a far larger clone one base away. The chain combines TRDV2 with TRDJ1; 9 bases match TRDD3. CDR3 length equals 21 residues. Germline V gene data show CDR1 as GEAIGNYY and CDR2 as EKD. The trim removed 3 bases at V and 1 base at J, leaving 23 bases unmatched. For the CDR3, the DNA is TGTGCCTGTGACGCGTGCTGGGGGATGACTTCGGGTGCGGGTGGCACCGATAAACTCATCTTT. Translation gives CACDACWGMTSGAGGTDKLIF.

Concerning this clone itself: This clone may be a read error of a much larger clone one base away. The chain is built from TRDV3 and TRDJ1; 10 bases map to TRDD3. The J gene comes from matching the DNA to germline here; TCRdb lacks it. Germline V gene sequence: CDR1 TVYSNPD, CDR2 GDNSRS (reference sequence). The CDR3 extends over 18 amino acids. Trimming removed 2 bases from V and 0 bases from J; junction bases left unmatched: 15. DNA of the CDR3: TGTGCCTTTCCAATACTGGGGGATGACTCGGGGTACACCGATAAACTCATCTTT. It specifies CAFPILGDDSGYTDKLIF. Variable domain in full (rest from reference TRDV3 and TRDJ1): CDKVTQSSPDQTVASGSEVVLLCTYDTVYSNPDLFWYRIRPDYSFQFVFYGDNSRSEGADFTQGRFSVKHILTQKAFHLVISPVRTEDSATYYCAFPILGDDSGYTDKLIFGKGTRVTVEP.

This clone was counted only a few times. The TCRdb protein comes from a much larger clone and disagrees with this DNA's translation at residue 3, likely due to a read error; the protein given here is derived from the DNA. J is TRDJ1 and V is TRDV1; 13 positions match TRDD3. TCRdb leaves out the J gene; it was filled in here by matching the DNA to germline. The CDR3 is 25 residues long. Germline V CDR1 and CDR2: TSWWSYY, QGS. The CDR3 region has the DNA TGTGCTTTTGGGGAACCCCACAGGCTTCCTGTACGTACTGGGGGATACGCCGGGTACACCGATAAACTCATCTTT. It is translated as CAFGEPHRLPVRTGGYAGYTDKLIF.

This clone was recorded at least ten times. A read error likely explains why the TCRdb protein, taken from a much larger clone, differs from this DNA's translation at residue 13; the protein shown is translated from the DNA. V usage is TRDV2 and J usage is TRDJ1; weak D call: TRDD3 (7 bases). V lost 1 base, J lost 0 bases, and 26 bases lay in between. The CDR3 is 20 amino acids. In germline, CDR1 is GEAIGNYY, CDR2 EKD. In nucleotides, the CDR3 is TGTGCCTGTGACACGGCCTTCCCACCGGCTACTGGGGAGTACACCGATAAACTCATCTTT. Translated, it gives CACDTAFPPATGEYTDKLIF.

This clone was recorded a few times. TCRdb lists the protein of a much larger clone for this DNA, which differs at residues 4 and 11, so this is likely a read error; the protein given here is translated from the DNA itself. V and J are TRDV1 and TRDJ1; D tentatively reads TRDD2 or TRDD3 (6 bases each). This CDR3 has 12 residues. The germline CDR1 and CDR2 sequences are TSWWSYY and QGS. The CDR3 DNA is TGTGCTCTTTCTTCCTCCCGGGATAAACTCACCTTT. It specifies CALSSSRDKLTF.

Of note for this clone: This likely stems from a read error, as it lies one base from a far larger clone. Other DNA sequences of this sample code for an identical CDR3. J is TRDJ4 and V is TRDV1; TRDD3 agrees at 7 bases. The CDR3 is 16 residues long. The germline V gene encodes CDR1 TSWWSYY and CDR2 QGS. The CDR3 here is CALVEIGGLGTGPLIF. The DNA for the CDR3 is TGTGCTCTTGTGGAAATTGGTGGACTGGGGACCGGGCCCCTGATCTTT.

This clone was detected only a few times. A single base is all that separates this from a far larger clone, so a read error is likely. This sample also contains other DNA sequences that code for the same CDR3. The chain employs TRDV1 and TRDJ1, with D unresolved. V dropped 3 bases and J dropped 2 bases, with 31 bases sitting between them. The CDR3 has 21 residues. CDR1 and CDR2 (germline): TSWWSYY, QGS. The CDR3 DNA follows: TGTGCTCTTGGGGATGGTTATAGACAGGGCTACGGTTTTTATTTGACCGATAAACTCATCTTT. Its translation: CALGDGYRQGYGFYLTDKLIF.

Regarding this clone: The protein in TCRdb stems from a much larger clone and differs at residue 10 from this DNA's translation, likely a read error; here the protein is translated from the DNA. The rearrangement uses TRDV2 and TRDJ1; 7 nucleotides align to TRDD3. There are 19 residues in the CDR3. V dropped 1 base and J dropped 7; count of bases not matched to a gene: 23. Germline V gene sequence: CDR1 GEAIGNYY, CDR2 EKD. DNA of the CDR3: TGTGCCTGTGACACGCCATTCCTGGGGGGTACGAAGGTTTTAGGTAAACTCATCTTT. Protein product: CACDTPFLGGTKVLGKLIF.

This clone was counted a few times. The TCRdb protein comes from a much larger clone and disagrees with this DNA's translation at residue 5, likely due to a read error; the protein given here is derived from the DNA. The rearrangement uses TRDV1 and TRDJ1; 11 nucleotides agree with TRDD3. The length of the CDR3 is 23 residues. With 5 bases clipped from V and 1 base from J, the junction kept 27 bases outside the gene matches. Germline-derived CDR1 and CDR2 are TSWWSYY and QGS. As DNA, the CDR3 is TGTGCTCTTGGGTCTACTACGTTGTTGCTGGGGGATACAAATTTCGTGAGCACCGATAAACTCATCTTT. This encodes CALGSTTLLLGDTNFVSTDKLIF.

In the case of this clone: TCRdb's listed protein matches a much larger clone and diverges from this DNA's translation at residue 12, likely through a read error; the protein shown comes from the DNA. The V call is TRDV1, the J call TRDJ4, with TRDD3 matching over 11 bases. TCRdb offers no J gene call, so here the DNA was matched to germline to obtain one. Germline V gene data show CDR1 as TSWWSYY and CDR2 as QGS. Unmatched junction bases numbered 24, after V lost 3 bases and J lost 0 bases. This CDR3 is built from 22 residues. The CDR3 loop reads CALGELPPLKSAGGYRARPLIF. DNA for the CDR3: TGTGCTCTTGGGGAGCTTCCCCCTCTAAAGAGTGCTGGGGGATACAGAGCCAGACCCCTGATCTTT.